A selection of T cell receptor beta chains follows, all from one sample in a study of beta chain features in type 1 diabetes. Data came from immunoSEQ multiplex PCR; TCRdb stores just in-frame clones and leaves some out. The sample includes roughly 250,000 clones, about 9.3% of them seen just once. The sample comprised naive CD4+ T cells from blood. The receptors here all came from a woman aged 18-29 years in good health. The CDR3 runs from the conserved cysteine through the conserved F or W. A D gene is named only where the DNA matches it firmly. Some rows mark clone size as missing; the rest say once, few, many or name a class of expanded clone.

d_gene,j_gene,v_gene,len,abundance,CDR3nt,CDR3aa
NA,TRBJ1-4,TRBV29-1,18,NA,TGCAGCGTTGAATCTGGTTCTCGTCTTGACCGACAGGATGAAAAACTGTTTTTT,CSVESGSRLDRQDEKLFF
NA,TRBJ1-1,TRBV4-2,14,few,TGTGCCAGCAGCCAAGGTTTCGTTTACACTGAAGCTTTCTTT,CASSQGFVYTEAFF
TRBD2,TRBJ2-1,TRBV7-6,15,few,TGTGCCAGCAGCTTAGGGACTAGCGGTCATAATGAGCAGTTCTTC,CASSLGTSGHNEQFF
NA,TRBJ2-1,TRBV7-8,14,NA,TGTGCCAGCGGAAATTCTGAGCGGACCAGTGAGCAGTTCTTC,CASGNSERTSEQFF
TRBD1,TRBJ1-2,TRBV14,16,NA,TGTGCCAGCAGCCAAGTTACGGGACAGGGAAACTATGGCTACACCTTC,CASSQVTGQGNYGYTF
NA,TRBJ2-1,TRBV6-5,13,few,TGTGCCAGCCGGGCAGGGCCCTACAATGAGCAGTTCTTC,CASRAGPYNEQFF
NA,TRBJ2-7,TRBV4-1,16,NA,TGCGCCAGCAGCCAAGAGAGTCGGGAAGCCCTCGGCGAGCAGTACTTC,CASSQESREALGEQYF
TRBD1,TRBJ2-7,TRBV2,15,few,TGTGCCAGCATGACGACAGGGCTGAGCTCCTACGAGCAGTACTTC,CASMTTGLSSYEQYF
TRBD1,TRBJ2-2,TRBV11-2,18,few,TGTGCCAGCAGCTTAGTCTTACCGGGACAGGGTAATGGCGGGGAGCTGTTTTTT,CASSLVLPGQGNGGELFF
NA,TRBJ2-1,TRBV2,13,NA,TGTGCCAGCAGACGGGACACCAACAATGAGCAGTTCTTC,CASRRDTNNEQFF
TRBD1,TRBJ2-5,TRBV2,14,few,TGTGCCAGCAGTTTCGGACAGGCCACGGGGACCCAGTACTTC,CASSFGQATGTQYF
NA,TRBJ1-1,TRBV10-1,13,few,TGCGCCAGCAGCGGACAGCCGAACACTGAAGCTTTCTTT,CASSGQPNTEAFF
TRBD1,TRBJ1-1,TRBV11-2,15,NA,TGTGCCAGCAGCTATATGGGACAGCAGAACACTGAAGCTTTCTTT,CASSYMGQQNTEAFF
NA,TRBJ2-7,TRBV2,12,few,TGTGCCAGCAGTGAGAGGGCCTACGAGCAGTACTTC,CASSERAYEQYF
TRBD1,TRBJ1-2,TRBV6-5,15,NA,TGTGCCAGCAGTTACCGACGGGACAGGGCAAATGGCTACACCTTC,CASSYRRDRANGYTF
NA,TRBJ2-7,TRBV6-6,15,few,TGTGCCAGCAGTTACTCTCCGGGAGTAAGTCCCGAGCAGTACTTC,CASSYSPGVSPEQYF
NA,TRBJ1-1,TRBV25-1,14,few,TGTGCCAGCAGTGAAATTGGACAGAACACTGAAGCTTTCTTT,CASSEIGQNTEAFF
NA,TRBJ2-7,TRBV6-1,12,NA,TGTGCCAGCATGATCACAGCCTACGAGCAGTACTTC,CASMITAYEQYF
NA,TRBJ2-5,TRBV5-1,14,NA,TGCGCCAGCCGTTCCGGGAGAGATAGGGAGACCCAGTACTTC,CASRSGRDRETQYF
TRBD1,TRBJ2-5,TRBV28,16,few,TGTGCCAGCAGTTTGCGGGACAGGCGGTTGAAGGAGACCCAGTACTTC,CASSLRDRRLKETQYF
NA,TRBJ2-4,TRBV12-5,17,NA,TGTGCTAGTGGTTTGGTACTGGAGAATCTAGCCAAAAACATTCAGTACTTC,CASGLVLENLAKNIQYF
NA,TRBJ2-1,TRBV15,14,few,TGTGCCACCAGCAGAGTCGGGAGTAGGGATGAGCAGTTCTTC,CATSRVGSRDEQFF
NA,TRBJ2-5,TRBV7-9,12,few,TGTGCCAGCAGCACCCTCGGTGAGACCCAGTACTTC,CASSTLGETQYF
NA,TRBJ1-1,TRBV29-1,14,few,TGCAGCGTTGAGGGCAGACTAATGAACACTGAAGCTTTCTTT,CSVEGRLMNTEAFF
NA,TRBJ1-1,TRBV5-1,14,NA,TGCGCCAGCAGCCGGGACACCATGAACACTGAAGCTTTCTTT,CASSRDTMNTEAFF
NA,TRBJ2-3,TRBV7-9,12,few,TGTGCCAGCAGCTCCCGGTGGACAGACTACCATTTT,CASSSRWTDYHF
NA,TRBJ2-5,TRBV21-1,17,once,TGTGCCAGCAGCTCTCGGGGGGACGGGACACAAAAAGAGACCCAGTACTTC,CASSSRGDGTQKETQYF
TRBD1,TRBJ1-6,TRBV5-4,14,few,TGTGCCAGCAGCCCGGGACAGGGTTTTTCACCCCTCCACTTT,CASSPGQGFSPLHF
NA,TRBJ2-1,TRBV5-1,13,few,TGCGCCAGCAGCTTCGGGACACCCAATGAGCAGTTCTTC,CASSFGTPNEQFF
NA,TRBJ1-2,TRBV9,15,NA,TGTGCCAGCAGCGAGGGGCTTGGACAGCTGTCAGGCTACACCTTC,CASSEGLGQLSGYTF
NA,TRBJ2-3,TRBV7-3,14,NA,TGTGCCAGCAGTCTTAACAGGGCCACAGATACGCAGTATTTT,CASSLNRATDTQYF
NA,TRBJ1-2,TRBV4-1,17,NA,TGCGCCAGCAGCCAAGATGGCGCAGGGTCAAATAATAGAGGCTACACCTTC,CASSQDGAGSNNRGYTF
NA,TRBJ2-4,TRBV28,12,few,TGTGCCAGCAGCGTCCCCGAAAACATTCAGTACTTC,CASSVPENIQYF
NA,TRBJ1-5,TRBV6-1,13,few,TGTGCCAGCAGTGAATTGTACAATCAGCCCCAGCATTTT,CASSELYNQPQHF
NA,TRBJ2-3,TRBV18,13,few,TGTGCCAGCTCACCAAGGACGGGGGATACGCAGTATTTT,CASSPRTGDTQYF
TRBD2,TRBJ2-5,TRBV19,15,few,TGTGCCAGTAGCTTTAGCGGGGGAGATGGAGAGACCCAGTACTTC,CASSFSGGDGETQYF
TRBD1,TRBJ1-1,TRBV7-3,14,NA,TGTGCCAGCAGCTCCCAGGGGGCAGGTACTGAAGCTTTCTTT,CASSSQGAGTEAFF
TRBD1,TRBJ2-4,TRBV6-1,11,NA,TGTGCCAGCAGTCGCCGGGACAGACAGTACTTC,CASSRRDRQYF
TRBD2,TRBJ2-1,TRBV6-1,16,NA,TGTGCCAGCAGTGAGACTAGCGGGAGACCCTACAATGAGCAGTTCTTC,CASSETSGRPYNEQFF
TRBD2,TRBJ2-1,TRBV5-1,18,NA,TGCGCCAGCAGCCCCCGGACTAGCGGGAGATCACCCTACAATGAGCAGTTCTTC,CASSPRTSGRSPYNEQFF
NA,TRBJ2-2,TRBV10-1,14,NA,TGCGCCAGCAGCTCCGGGACATACACCGGGGAGCTGTTTTTT,CASSSGTYTGELFF
NA,TRBJ1-3,TRBV30,13,few,TGTGCCTGGAGCTGGAGCTCTGGAAACACCATATATTTT,CAWSWSSGNTIYF
TRBD1,TRBJ2-2,TRBV5-6,16,NA,TGTGCCAGCAGCAGGGGGACAGGGAAAAACACCGGGGAGCTGTTTTTT,CASSRGTGKNTGELFF